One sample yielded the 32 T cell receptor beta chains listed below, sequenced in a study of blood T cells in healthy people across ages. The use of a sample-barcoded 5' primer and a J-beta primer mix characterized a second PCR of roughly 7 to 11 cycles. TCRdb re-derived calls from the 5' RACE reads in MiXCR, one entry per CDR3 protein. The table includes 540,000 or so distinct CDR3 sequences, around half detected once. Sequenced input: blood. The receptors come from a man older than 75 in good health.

CDR3 loop: CASSVGQGPGSPLHF. CDR3 bases: TGTGCCAGCAGTGTGGGACAGGGACCTGGGTCACCCCTCCACTTT. V gene TRBV12-3 or TRBV12-4 combines with J gene TRBJ1-6, with TRBD1 matching 9 bases. V lost 5 bases to trimming and J lost 10 bases; unmatched junction nucleotides: 9. The CDR3 runs to 15 residues.

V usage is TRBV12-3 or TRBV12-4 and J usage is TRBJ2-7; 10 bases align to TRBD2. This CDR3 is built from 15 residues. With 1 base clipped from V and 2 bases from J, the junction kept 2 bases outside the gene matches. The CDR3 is CASSLEGLAAYEQYF. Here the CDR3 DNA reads TGTGCCAGCAGTTTAGAAGGACTAGCGGCCTACGAGCAGTACTTC.

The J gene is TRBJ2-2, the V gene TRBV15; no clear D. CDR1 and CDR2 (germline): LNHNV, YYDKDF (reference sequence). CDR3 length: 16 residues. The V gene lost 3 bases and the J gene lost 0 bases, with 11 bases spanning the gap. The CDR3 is CATSSGSGSNTGELFF. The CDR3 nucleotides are TGTGCCACCAGCAGTGGATCAGGATCGAACACCGGGGAGCTGTTTTTT.

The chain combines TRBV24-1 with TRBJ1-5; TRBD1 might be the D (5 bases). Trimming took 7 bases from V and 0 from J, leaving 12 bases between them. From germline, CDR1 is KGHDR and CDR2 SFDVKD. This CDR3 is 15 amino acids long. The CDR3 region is CATSTGTDSNQPQHF. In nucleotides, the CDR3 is TGTGCCACCAGCACCGGGACGGATAGCAATCAGCCCCAGCATTTT.

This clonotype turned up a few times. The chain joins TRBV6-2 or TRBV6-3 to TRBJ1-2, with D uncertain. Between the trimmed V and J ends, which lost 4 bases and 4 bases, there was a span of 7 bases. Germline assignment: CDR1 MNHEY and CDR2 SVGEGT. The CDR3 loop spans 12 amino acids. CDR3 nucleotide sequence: TGTGCCAGCAGTTGGGAGATCTATGGCTACACCTTC. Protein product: CASSWEIYGYTF.

CDR3 DNA: TGCAGTGCTAGAGATTTAGGCACGTACAATGAGCAGTTCTTC. It codes for CSARDLGTYNEQFF. The chain uses TRBV20-1 and TRBJ2-1; the D is unclear. Germline V gene sequence: CDR1 DFQATT, CDR2 SNEGSKA (reference sequence). This CDR3 region has 14 residues. V lost 0 bases, J lost 4 bases, and 10 bases lay in between.

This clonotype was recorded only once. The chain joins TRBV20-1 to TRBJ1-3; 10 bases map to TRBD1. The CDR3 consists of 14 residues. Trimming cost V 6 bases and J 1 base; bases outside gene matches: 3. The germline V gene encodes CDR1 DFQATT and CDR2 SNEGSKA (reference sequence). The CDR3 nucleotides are TGCAGTGCCGGACAGGGGGGATCTGGAAACACCATATATTTT. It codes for CSAGQGGSGNTIYF.

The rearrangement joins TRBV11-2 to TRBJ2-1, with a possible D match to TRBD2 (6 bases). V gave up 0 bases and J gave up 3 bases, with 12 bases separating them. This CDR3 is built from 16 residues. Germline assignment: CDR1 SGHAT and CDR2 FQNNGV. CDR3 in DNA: TGTGCCAGCAGCTTAGATTTCGGGGGATACTACAATGAGCAGTTCTTC. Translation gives CASSLDFGGYYNEQFF.

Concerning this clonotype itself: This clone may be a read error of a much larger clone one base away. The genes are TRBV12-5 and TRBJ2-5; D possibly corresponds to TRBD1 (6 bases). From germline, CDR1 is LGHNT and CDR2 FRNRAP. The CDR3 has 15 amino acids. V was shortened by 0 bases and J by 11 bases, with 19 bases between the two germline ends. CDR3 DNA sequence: TGTGCTAGTGGTTTGGTACAAGGGGGTCTCAATGAGCAGTACTTC. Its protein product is CASGLVQGGLNEQYF.

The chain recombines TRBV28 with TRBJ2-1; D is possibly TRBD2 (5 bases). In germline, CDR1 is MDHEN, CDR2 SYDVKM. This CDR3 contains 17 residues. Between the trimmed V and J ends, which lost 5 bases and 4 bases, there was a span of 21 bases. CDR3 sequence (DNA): TGTGCCAGCAGTCCCAGGCGGGCCGGATCCTTTTACAATGAGCAGTTCTTC. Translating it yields CASSPRRAGSFYNEQFF.

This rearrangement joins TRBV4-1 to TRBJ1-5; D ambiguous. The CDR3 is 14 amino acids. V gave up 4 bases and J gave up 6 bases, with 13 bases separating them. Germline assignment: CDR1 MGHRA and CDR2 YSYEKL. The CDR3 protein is CASSRTAFSQPQHF. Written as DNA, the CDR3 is TGCGCCAGCAGCCGGACGGCCTTTAGTCAGCCCCAGCATTTT.

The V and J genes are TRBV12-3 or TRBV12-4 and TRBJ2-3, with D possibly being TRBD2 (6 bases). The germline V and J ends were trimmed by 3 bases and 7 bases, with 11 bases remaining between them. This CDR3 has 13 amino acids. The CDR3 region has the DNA TGTGCCAGCAGTTTCGGGAGAGAAAATACGCAGTATTTT. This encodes CASSFGRENTQYF.

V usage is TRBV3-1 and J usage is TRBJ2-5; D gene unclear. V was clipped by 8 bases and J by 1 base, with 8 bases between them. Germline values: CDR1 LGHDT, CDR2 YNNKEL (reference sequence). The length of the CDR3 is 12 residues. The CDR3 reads CASQAIQETQYF. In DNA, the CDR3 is TGTGCCAGCCAAGCGATCCAAGAGACCCAGTACTTC.

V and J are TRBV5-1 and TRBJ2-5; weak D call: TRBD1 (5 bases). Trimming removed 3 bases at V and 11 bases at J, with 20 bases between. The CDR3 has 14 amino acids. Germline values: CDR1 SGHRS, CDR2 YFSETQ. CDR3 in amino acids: CASSSTAGSVEQYF. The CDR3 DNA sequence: TGCGCCAGCAGCTCCACGGCAGGGTCGGTTGAGCAGTACTTC.

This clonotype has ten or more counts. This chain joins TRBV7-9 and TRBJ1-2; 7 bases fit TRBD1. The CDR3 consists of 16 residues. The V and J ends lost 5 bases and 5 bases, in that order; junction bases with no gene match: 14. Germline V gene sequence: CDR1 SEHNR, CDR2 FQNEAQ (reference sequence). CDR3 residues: CASSPRGGQLEYGYTF. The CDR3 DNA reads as TGTGCCAGCAGCCCCCGAGGGGGACAGCTAGAATATGGCTACACCTTC. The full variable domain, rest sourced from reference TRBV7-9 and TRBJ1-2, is DTGVSQNPRHKITKRGQNVTFRCDPISEHNRLYWYRQTLGQGPEFLTYFQNEAQLEKSRLLSDRFSAERPKGSFSTLEIQRTEQGDSAMYLCASSPRGGQLEYGYTFGSGTRLTVV.

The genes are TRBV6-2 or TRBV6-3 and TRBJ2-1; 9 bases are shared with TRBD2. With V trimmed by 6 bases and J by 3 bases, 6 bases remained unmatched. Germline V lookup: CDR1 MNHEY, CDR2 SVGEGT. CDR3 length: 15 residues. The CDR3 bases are TGTGCCAGCAGACAACTAGCGGGCCTCTACAATGAGCAGTTCTTC. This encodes CASRQLAGLYNEQFF.

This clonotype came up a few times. CDR3 nucleotides: TGTGCCAGCAGTTTCCCCCAAGGGTTGGTGGGTGGCTACACCTTC. This encodes CASSFPQGLVGGYTF. The genes are TRBV12-3 or TRBV12-4 and TRBJ1-2; no clear D. The CDR3 length is 15 residues. V was cut by 3 bases and J by 7 bases, with 18 bases left in between.

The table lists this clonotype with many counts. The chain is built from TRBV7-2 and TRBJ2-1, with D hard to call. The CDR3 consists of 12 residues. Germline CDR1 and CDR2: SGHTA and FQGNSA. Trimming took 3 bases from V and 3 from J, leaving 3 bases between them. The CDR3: CASSLYYNEQFF. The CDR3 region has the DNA TGTGCCAGCAGCTTGTACTACAATGAGCAGTTCTTC.

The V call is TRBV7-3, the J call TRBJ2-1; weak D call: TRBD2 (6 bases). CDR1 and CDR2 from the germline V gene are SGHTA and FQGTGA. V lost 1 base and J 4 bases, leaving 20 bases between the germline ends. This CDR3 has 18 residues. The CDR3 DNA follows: TGTGCCAGCAGCTTAAATTGGGGGGTCCTCCCCTTTTACAATGAGCAGTTCTTC. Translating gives CASSLNWGVLPFYNEQFF. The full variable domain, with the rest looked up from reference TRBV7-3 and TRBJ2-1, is GAGVSQTPSNKVTEKGKYVELRCDPISGHTALYWYRQSLGQGPEFLIYFQGTGAADDSGLPNDRFFAVRPEGSVSTLKIQRTERGDSAVYLCASSLNWGVLPFYNEQFFGPGTRLTVL.

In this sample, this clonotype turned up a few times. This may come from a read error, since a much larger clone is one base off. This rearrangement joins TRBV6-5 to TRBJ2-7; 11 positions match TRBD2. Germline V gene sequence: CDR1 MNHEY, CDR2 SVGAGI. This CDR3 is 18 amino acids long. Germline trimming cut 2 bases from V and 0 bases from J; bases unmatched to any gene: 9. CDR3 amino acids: CASSYKAPGTSGSYEQYF. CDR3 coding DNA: TGTGCCAGCAGTTACAAGGCCCCCGGGACTAGCGGCTCCTACGAGCAGTACTTC.

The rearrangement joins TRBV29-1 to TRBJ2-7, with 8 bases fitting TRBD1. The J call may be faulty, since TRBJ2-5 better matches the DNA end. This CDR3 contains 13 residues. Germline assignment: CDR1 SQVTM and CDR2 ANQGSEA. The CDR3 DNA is TGCAGCGTTGAGACAGGGGTACGGGAGACCCAGTACTTC. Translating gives CSVETGVRETQYF.

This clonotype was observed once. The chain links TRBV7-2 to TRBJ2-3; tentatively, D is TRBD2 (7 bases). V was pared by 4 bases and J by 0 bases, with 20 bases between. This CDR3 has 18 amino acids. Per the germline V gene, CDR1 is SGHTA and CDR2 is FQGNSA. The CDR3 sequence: CASSSGPGGGPSTDTQYF. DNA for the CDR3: TGTGCCAGCAGCTCCGGTCCTGGCGGGGGCCCAAGCACAGATACGCAGTATTTT.

CDR3 in amino acids: CAISEDRGRDEQYF. CDR3 in DNA: TGTGCCATCAGTGAGGACAGAGGTAGGGACGAGCAGTACTTC. The J gene is TRBJ2-7, the V gene TRBV10-3, with a weak D call TRBD1 (5 bases). The CDR3 runs to 14 residues. Germline lookup yields CDR1 ENHRY and CDR2 SYGVKD. Trimming left V 2 bases short and J 5 bases short, with 13 bases between.

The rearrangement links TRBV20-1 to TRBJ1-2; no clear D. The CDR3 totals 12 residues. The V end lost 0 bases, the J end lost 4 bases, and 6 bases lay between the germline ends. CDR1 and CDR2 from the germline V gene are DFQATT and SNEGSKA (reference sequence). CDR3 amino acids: CSARDVGYGYTF. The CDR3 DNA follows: TGCAGTGCTAGAGATGTCGGCTATGGCTACACCTTC.

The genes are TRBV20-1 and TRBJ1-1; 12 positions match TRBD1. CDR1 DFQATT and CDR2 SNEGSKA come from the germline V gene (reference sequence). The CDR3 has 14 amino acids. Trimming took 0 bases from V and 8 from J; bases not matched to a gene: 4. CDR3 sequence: CSARDTGQGAEAFF. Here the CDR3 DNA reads TGCAGTGCTAGAGATACGGGACAGGGGGCCGAAGCTTTCTTT.

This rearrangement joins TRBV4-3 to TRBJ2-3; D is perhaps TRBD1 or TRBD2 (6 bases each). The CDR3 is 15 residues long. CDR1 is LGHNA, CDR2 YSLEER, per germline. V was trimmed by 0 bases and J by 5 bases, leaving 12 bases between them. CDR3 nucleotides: TGCGCCAGCAGCCAAGATCCGAGGGGGGAAGATACGCAGTATTTT. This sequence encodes CASSQDPRGEDTQYF.

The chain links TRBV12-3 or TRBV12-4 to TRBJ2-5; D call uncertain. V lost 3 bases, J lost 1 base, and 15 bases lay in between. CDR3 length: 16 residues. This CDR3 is CASSFILPSSQETQYF. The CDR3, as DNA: TGTGCCAGCAGTTTTATATTGCCGAGCAGCCAAGAGACCCAGTACTTC.

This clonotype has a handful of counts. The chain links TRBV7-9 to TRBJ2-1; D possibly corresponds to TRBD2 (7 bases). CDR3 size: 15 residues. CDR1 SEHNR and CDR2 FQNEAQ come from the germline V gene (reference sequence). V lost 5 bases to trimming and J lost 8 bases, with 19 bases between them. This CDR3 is CASSPRGQVLDEQFF. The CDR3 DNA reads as TGTGCCAGCAGCCCGCGGGGGCAAGTCTTGGATGAGCAGTTCTTC.

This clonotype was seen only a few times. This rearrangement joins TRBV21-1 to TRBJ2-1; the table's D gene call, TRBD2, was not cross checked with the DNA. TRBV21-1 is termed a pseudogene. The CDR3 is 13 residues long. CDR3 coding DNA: TGTGCCAGCAGCATGGCCCGAGGCAATGAGCAGTTCTTC. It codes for CASSMARGNEQFF.

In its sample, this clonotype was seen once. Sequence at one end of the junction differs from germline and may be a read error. CDR3 amino acids: CRVTRDTQETQYF. Here the CDR3 DNA reads TGCCGCGTTACCCGGGACACACAAGAGACCCAGTACTTC. This chain uses TRBV29-1 with TRBJ2-5; possibly TRBD1 for D (6 bases). The CDR3 length is 13 residues. Germline V gene data show CDR1 as SQVTM and CDR2 as ANQGSEA.

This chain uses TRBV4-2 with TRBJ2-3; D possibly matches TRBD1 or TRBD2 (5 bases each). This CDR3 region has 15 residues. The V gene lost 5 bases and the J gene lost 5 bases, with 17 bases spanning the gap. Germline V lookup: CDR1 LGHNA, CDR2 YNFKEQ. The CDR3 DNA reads TGTGCCAGCAGCGCCCGGGACCCTCGCATAGATACGCAGTATTTT. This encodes CASSARDPRIDTQYF.

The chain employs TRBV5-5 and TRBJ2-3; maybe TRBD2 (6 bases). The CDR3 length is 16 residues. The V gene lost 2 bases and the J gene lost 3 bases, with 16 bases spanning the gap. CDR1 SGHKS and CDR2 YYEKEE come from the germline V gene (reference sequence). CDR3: CASSLQPGGTTDTQYF. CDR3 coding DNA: TGTGCCAGCAGCTTACAACCGGGCGGGACGACAGATACGCAGTATTTT.